This T cell receptor beta chain was retrieved from a study of shared clonotypes between healthy human individuals. Study-wide results and caveats: Naive CD4 clonotypes were shared across a handful of donors at roughly 4.6%.

CD45RA+ naive and CD45RA-negative memory subsets were separated from CD4+ cells. In regard to this clone: Antigen: not known.

Sorted-subset replicate PCRs used roughly 210 ng of genomic DNA. This amount corresponded to 30,000 to 35,000 T cell genomes. Sequencing used immunoSEQ multiplex PCR; TCRdb keeps in-frame clones, though not all of them. The table lists 2 million to 3 million clones, roughly 93% of them singletons, with 0.36% in the top ten. The receptor comes from a man between 18 and 35 years old in good health. Some clones in this sample may be carry-over from other donors' samples. Source material: naive CD4+ T cells from PBMCs. Subset indicated: CD45RA+ positively selected.

In nucleotides, the CDR3 is TGTGCCAGCAGCCCTGACAGGGTCGGGGGCTACACCTTC. Its translation: CASSPDRVGGYTF. The chain joins TRBV7-2 to TRBJ1-2; 7 bases align to TRBD1. Germline assignment: CDR1 SGHTA and CDR2 FQGNSA. The junction had 8 bases not matched to a gene; V was cut back by 5 bases and J by 8 bases. This CDR3 has 13 residues.